These 26 T cell receptor beta chains originate from one sample sequenced in a study of T cell changes during pregnancy in multiple sclerosis. The assay was immunoSEQ multiplex PCR, and TCRdb's table has in-frame clones only and misses some. The sample shows approximately 41,000 clones, roughly 89% of them seen only once. The sample here was CD4+ T cells from peripheral blood mononuclear cells, taken in the first trimester of pregnancy. Source of these receptors: a female donor with multiple sclerosis, enrolled in a pregnancy study.

This clone was seen once. This chain's CDR3 is CASSGTSGASVGETQYF. DNA for the CDR3: TGTGCCAGCAGCGGGACTAGCGGAGCTTCCGTAGGGGAGACCCAGTACTTC. The rearrangement uses TRBV9 and TRBJ2-5; 10 nucleotides match TRBD2. The germline CDR1 and CDR2 sequences are SGDLS and YYNGEE. The ends lost 3 bases at V and 5 bases at J; junction bases unmatched: 13. This CDR3 is built from 17 residues.

The rearrangement uses TRBV4-2 and TRBJ2-7, with 13 bases fitting TRBD2. This CDR3 comprises 16 residues. Germline trimming cut 3 bases from V and 0 bases from J; bases unmatched to any gene: 2. CDR1 and CDR2 from the germline V gene are LGHNA and YNFKEQ. In DNA, the CDR3 is TGTGCCAGCAGCCAGGGGACTAGCGGGGCCTCCTACGAGCAGTACTTC. Translation: CASSQGTSGASYEQYF.

V is TRBV16 and J is TRBJ2-3; D unresolved. The CDR3 has 14 residues. V gave up 2 bases and J gave up 1 base, with 7 bases separating them. Germline CDR1 reads KGHSY; CDR2 reads FQNENV. The CDR3 sequence: CASSQNYRTDTQYF. In DNA form, the CDR3 reads TGTGCCAGCAGCCAAAACTACCGCACAGATACGCAGTATTTT.

The rearrangement uses TRBV19 and TRBJ2-2; 8 bases are a match to TRBD2. V was pared by 9 bases and J by 7 bases, with 16 bases of the junction left unmatched. The CDR3 has 16 amino acids. Germline V gene lookup returns CDR1 LNHDA and CDR2 SQIVND (reference sequence). CDR3: CASRWREAPPGGELFF. The DNA for the CDR3 is TGTGCCAGCCGCTGGCGGGAGGCCCCGCCGGGCGGGGAGCTGTTTTTT. The full variable domain, with the rest looked up from reference TRBV19 and TRBJ2-2, is DGGITQSPKYLFRKEGQNVTLSCEQNLNHDAMYWYRQDPGQGLRLIYYSQIVNDFQKGDIAEGYSVSREKKESFPLTVTSAQKNPTAFYLCASRWREAPPGGELFFGEGSRLTVL.

This chain joins TRBV10-3 and TRBJ1-5; D is unresolved. The CDR3 consists of 12 residues. V shed 5 bases and J shed 7 bases, with 9 bases lying between them. CDR1 and CDR2 from the germline V gene are ENHRY and SYGVKD. CDR3 bases: TGTGCCATCAGTTCCCCGGGGCAGCCCCAGCATTTT. It translates to CAISSPGQPQHF.

The V gene is TRBV25-1, the J gene TRBJ2-7; a possible D gene is TRBD1 (6 bases). V gave up 7 bases and J gave up 4 bases, with 11 bases separating them. Germline V CDR1 and CDR2: MGHDK, SYGVNS. The length of the CDR3 is 12 residues. CDR3 sequence reads: CASKQGLYEQYF. CDR3 bases: TGTGCCAGCAAACAGGGTTTGTACGAGCAGTACTTC.

The CDR3 nucleotides are TGTGCCAGCAGCCAAGCCGCCACTAGGCAGAACATTCAGTACTTC. Translation gives CASSQAATRQNIQYF. The genes are TRBV4-2 and TRBJ2-4; D is possibly TRBD2 (5 bases). Germline lookup yields CDR1 LGHNA and CDR2 YNFKEQ. This CDR3 comprises 15 residues. V was cut by 1 base and J by 7 bases, with 14 bases left in between.

The rearrangement joins TRBV4-1 to TRBJ2-7; 8 positions agree with TRBD2. V lost 3 bases, J lost 4 bases, and 17 bases stayed unmatched. Germline loops: CDR1 MGHRA, CDR2 YSYEKL. The CDR3 totals 18 residues. CDR3: CASSHIRTRAGEAYEQYF. CDR3 bases: TGCGCCAGCAGCCACATCCGGACCAGAGCGGGAGAAGCGTACGAGCAGTACTTC.

The J gene is TRBJ2-7, the V gene TRBV5-6, with 10 bases that match TRBD1. The junction had 7 bases not matched to a gene; V was cut back by 2 bases and J by 5 bases. The CDR3 has 15 residues. The V gene's germline CDR1 is SGHDT and CDR2 YYEEEE. CDR3 residues: CASSFRDRGFHEQYF. CDR3 in DNA: TGTGCCAGCAGCTTCCGGGACAGGGGTTTCCACGAGCAGTACTTC.

This sequence joins TRBV11-2 and TRBJ2-3; 13 bases align to TRBD2. The CDR3 spans 16 residues. The junction had 2 bases not matched to a gene; V was cut back by 5 bases and J by 0 bases. The germline V gene has CDR1 SGHAT and CDR2 FQNNGV. CDR3 nucleotides: TGTGCCAGCAGCACTAGCGGGAGGGGTAGCACAGATACGCAGTATTTT. This encodes CASSTSGRGSTDTQYF.

V gene TRBV10-3 combines with J gene TRBJ2-1; weak D call: TRBD2 (6 bases). V dropped 3 bases and J dropped 0 bases, with 12 bases sitting between them. CDR3 length: 16 residues. Germline V gene data show CDR1 as ENHRY and CDR2 as SYGVKD. For the CDR3, the DNA is TGTGCCATCAGTGAAGCGGGCCCCCTCTCCTACAATGAGCAGTTCTTC. Translation gives CAISEAGPLSYNEQFF.

This sequence joins TRBV6-6 and TRBJ1-5; weak D call: TRBD1 (6 bases). Trimming took 6 bases from V and 4 from J, leaving 10 bases between them. The CDR3 has 13 amino acids. CDR1 is MNHNY and CDR2 is SVGAGI in the germline V gene (reference sequence). The CDR3 nucleotides read TGTGCCAGCAGACACACAGGGAATCAGCCCCAGCATTTT. This codes for CASRHTGNQPQHF.

This clone was seen only a few times. This chain connects TRBV30 to TRBJ1-1; no reliable D call. Trimming stripped 3 bases from V and 1 base from J, with 9 bases between. The CDR3 runs 13 residues. Germline V lookup: CDR1 GTSNPN, CDR2 SVGIG (reference sequence). DNA for the CDR3: TGTGCCTGGAGGCGAGGCGGGAACACTGAAGCTTTCTTT. Its translation is CAWRRGGNTEAFF.

V is TRBV27 and J is TRBJ1-2, with TRBD1 identical over 9 bases. The CDR3 consists of 21 residues. Germline lookup yields CDR1 MNHEY and CDR2 SMNVEV (reference sequence). V lost 4 bases to trimming and J lost 4 bases; unmatched junction nucleotides: 25. The CDR3 coding sequence is TGTGCCAGCAGTTCAGCAGCCCAGGACAGGGGCCGCAGGGATTACGGCTATGGCTACACCTTC. Amino acid sequence: CASSSAAQDRGRRDYGYGYTF.

This chain joins TRBV19 and TRBJ1-5, with 11 bases aligning to TRBD1. Per germline, CDR1 LNHDA and CDR2 SQIVND (reference sequence). Unmatched junction bases numbered 11, after V lost 4 bases and J lost 6 bases. This CDR3 is 17 amino acids long. CDR3 coding DNA: TGTGCCAGTAGTAGGACAGGGGGCGCGGCTGTGGGTCAGCCCCAGCATTTT. Its protein is CASSRTGGAAVGQPQHF.

The chain has TRBV4-1 and TRBJ2-7, with 10 bases fitting TRBD1. V lost 2 bases to trimming and J lost 3 bases; unmatched junction nucleotides: 1. This CDR3 comprises 14 residues. CDR1 and CDR2 from the germline V gene are MGHRA and YSYEKL. The CDR3 coding sequence is TGCGCCAGCAGCCAAAGGGACAGGGGCTACGAGCAGTACTTC. It encodes CASSQRDRGYEQYF.

CDR3 residues: CSVNSANTGELFF. CDR3 in DNA: TGCAGCGTGAACTCCGCGAACACCGGGGAGCTGTTTTTT. The chain recombines TRBV29-1 with TRBJ2-2; no reliable D call. The CDR3 length is 13 residues. Germline-derived CDR1 and CDR2 are SQVTM and ANQGSEA. V shed 6 bases and J shed 0 bases, with 8 bases lying between them.

The V and J genes are TRBV18 and TRBJ2-5; D may be TRBD1 (6 bases). Germline loops: CDR1 KGHSH, CDR2 LQKENI. CDR3 length: 14 amino acids. Trimming removed 2 bases from V and 3 bases from J, with 10 bases in between. CDR3 nucleotide sequence: TGTGCCAGCTCACCAGCACAGGGCAAAGAGACCCAGTACTTC. Its translation: CASSPAQGKETQYF.

The chain couples TRBV5-4 to TRBJ1-3; D perhaps matches TRBD1 (5 bases). The CDR3 runs to 14 residues. V was pared by 0 bases and J by 4 bases, with 8 bases between. CDR1 is SGHNT and CDR2 is YYREEE in the germline V gene (reference sequence). For the CDR3, the DNA is TGTGCCAGCAGCTTGGAAGGGGTAGGAAACACCATATATTTT. This encodes CASSLEGVGNTIYF.

This chain joins TRBV11-2 and TRBJ2-1, with 10 nucleotides matching TRBD1. Trimming removed 3 bases from V and 2 bases from J; junction bases left unmatched: 4. This CDR3 contains 16 residues. CDR1 is SGHAT and CDR2 is FQNNGV in the germline V gene. The CDR3 loop reads CASSFDGTGAYNEQFF. The CDR3, as DNA: TGTGCCAGCAGCTTTGACGGGACAGGGGCCTACAATGAGCAGTTCTTC.

The V and J genes are TRBV28 and TRBJ1-2; a possible D gene is TRBD1 (5 bases). The CDR3 is 14 residues long. CDR1 is MDHEN, CDR2 SYDVKM, per germline. V lost 3 bases to trimming and J lost 8 bases, with 16 bases between them. The CDR3: CASSFRRGAGGYTF. The CDR3 DNA sequence: TGTGCCAGCAGTTTTCGTAGGGGCGCGGGAGGCTACACCTTC.

The chain links TRBV30 to TRBJ2-1; D unresolved. V was trimmed by 2 bases and J by 5 bases, leaving 13 bases between them. Germline V gene lookup returns CDR1 GTSNPN and CDR2 SVGIG (reference sequence). This CDR3 spans 14 amino acids. The CDR3 loop is CAWSSSQIHNEQFF. CDR3 DNA: TGTGCCTGGAGTTCGTCACAAATCCACAATGAGCAGTTCTTC.

The V gene is TRBV14, the J gene TRBJ2-2, with 9 bases that match TRBD2. This CDR3 spans 15 amino acids. Germline values: CDR1 SGHDN, CDR2 FVKESK. V shed 3 bases, J shed 10 bases, and the junction held 9 bases outside the gene matches. The CDR3 spells CASSQVSGSFAELFF. DNA for the CDR3: TGTGCCAGCAGCCAGGTTAGCGGGAGTTTCGCGGAGCTGTTTTTT.

The V gene is TRBV28, the J gene TRBJ1-5; possibly TRBD1 for D (6 bases). The CDR3 loop spans 15 amino acids. V lost 2 bases to trimming and J lost 7 bases, with 15 bases between them. Germline assignment: CDR1 MDHEN and CDR2 SYDVKM. In DNA, the CDR3 is TGTGCCAGCAGTTTACCCCGGGACATAGGACAGCCCCAGCATTTT. Its translation: CASSLPRDIGQPQHF.

The chain uses TRBV11-2 and TRBJ1-2; tentatively, D is TRBD1 (6 bases). CDR3 length equals 14 residues. The germline V and J ends were trimmed by 8 bases and 4 bases, with 17 bases remaining between them. Germline CDR1 is SGHAT and CDR2 is FQNNGV. The CDR3 region is CASATRQDGYGYTF. The CDR3 DNA sequence: TGTGCCAGCGCTACAAGACAGGACGGCTATGGCTACACCTTC. The variable domain in full, completed from reference TRBV11-2 and TRBJ1-2, reads EAGVAQSPRYKIIEKRQSVAFWCNPISGHATLYWYQQILGQGPKLLIQFQNNGVVDDSQLPKDRFSAERLKGVDSTLKIQPAKLEDSAVYLCASATRQDGYGYTFGSGTRLTVV.

The chain combines TRBV28 with TRBJ2-1; 11 bases match TRBD1. In germline, CDR1 is MDHEN, CDR2 SYDVKM. The CDR3 runs to 15 residues. The V and J ends lost 5 bases and 7 bases, in that order; junction bases with no gene match: 7. CDR3 amino acids: CASSRMGQGGNEQFF. The CDR3 nucleotides are TGTGCCAGCAGTCGAATGGGACAGGGGGGGAATGAGCAGTTCTTC.